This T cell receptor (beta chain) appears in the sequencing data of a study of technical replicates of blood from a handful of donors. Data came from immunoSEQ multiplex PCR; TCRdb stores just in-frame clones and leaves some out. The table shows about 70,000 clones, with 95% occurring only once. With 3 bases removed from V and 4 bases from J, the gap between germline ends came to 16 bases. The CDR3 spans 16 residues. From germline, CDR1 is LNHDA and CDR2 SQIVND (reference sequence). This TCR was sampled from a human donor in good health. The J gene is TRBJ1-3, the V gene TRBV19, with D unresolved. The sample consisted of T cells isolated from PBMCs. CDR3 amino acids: CASSIRPPSSGNTIYF. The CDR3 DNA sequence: TGTGCCAGTAGTATTCGTCCCCCGAGCTCCGGAAACACCATATATTTT.